This TCR beta chain was observed in a study of beta chain features in type 1 diabetes. Study-wide results and limits: Moderately but significantly shorter TCRB CDR3s were found in Type 1 diabetes patients in all four CD4+ subsets. An over-representation of cells with high TCR expression could result from cDNA sequencing.

Germline V gene lookup returns CDR1 SGHNT and CDR2 YYREEE (reference sequence). This CDR3 spans 13 amino acids. V was trimmed by 1 base and J by 0 bases, leaving 3 bases between them. Investigators reverse transcribed all isolated RNA, so they sequenced expressed TCRB transcripts. Sequencing used immunoSEQ multiplex PCR; TCRdb keeps in-frame clones, though not all of them. The repertoire consists of more than 250,000 clones, with around 21% occurring once and the leading ten covering approximately 0.029%. Concerning this clone itself: Its specificity is unknown.

Sequences were obtained from naive CD4+ T cells from blood. The V and J genes are TRBV5-4 and TRBJ2-3; D remains ambiguous. This receptor was identified in a woman between 40 and 50 years old with type 1 diabetes. This chain's CDR3 is CASSLYSTDTQYF. CDR3 coding DNA: TGTGCCAGCAGCTTGTATAGCACAGATACGCAGTATTTT. Looking up the rest from reference TRBV5-4 and TRBJ2-3 gives the full variable domain: ETGVTQSPTHLIKTRGQQVTLRCSSQSGHNTVSWYQQALGQGPQFIFQYYREEENGRGNFPPRFSGLQFPNYSSELNVNALELDDSALYLCASSLYSTDTQYFGPGTRLTVL.